This T cell receptor (beta chain) appears in the sequencing data of a study of T cell changes during pregnancy in multiple sclerosis. TCRdb keeps only in-frame clones here, not all; method: immunoSEQ multiplex PCR. Of around 77,000 clones listed, approximately 94% are singletons. Germline-derived CDR1 and CDR2 are MNHEY and SVGAGI. Trimming cost V 10 bases and J 3 bases, with 7 bases left between them. This CDR3 spans 11 amino acids. The source was peripheral blood, collected in the third trimester of pregnancy. The clonotype originates from a female donor with multiple sclerosis, enrolled in a pregnancy study. The chain combines TRBV6-5 with TRBJ2-1, with D perhaps TRBD2 (5 bases). CDR3 in amino acids: CATRDYNEQFF. As DNA, the CDR3 is TGTGCCACCCGGGACTACAATGAGCAGTTCTTC.